Below are 28 T cell receptor beta chains sequenced from a single sample in a study of T cell responses to AZD1222 COVID-19 vaccine. The repertoire was sequenced with immunoSEQ multiplex PCR; TCRdb's copy has only in-frame clones and lacks some. The sample includes about 72,000 clones, 80% to 90% of them seen just once. The sequencing used peripheral blood, collected 28 days after the second AZD1222 dose. The receptor source for this set is an adult who received the AZD1222 COVID-19 vaccine.

V is TRBV23-1 and J is TRBJ1-1, with D hard to call. TRBV23-1 is classed as an ORF, of uncertain function. The V and J ends lost 4 bases and 1 base respectively, with 10 bases between them. There are 14 residues in the CDR3. CDR3 sequence: CASSRRKRNTEAFF. In DNA form, the CDR3 reads TGCGCCAGCAGTCGGCGAAAGAGGAACACTGAAGCTTTCTTT.

The V and J genes are TRBV6-5 and TRBJ2-7, with D perhaps TRBD1 (5 bases). CDR1 is MNHEY and CDR2 is SVGAGI in the germline V gene. The CDR3 totals 13 residues. V was trimmed by 2 bases and J by 11 bases, leaving 16 bases between them. The CDR3 region has the DNA TGTGCCAGCAGTTACCGGAAGGACACGGAAAAGTACTTC. Protein sequence: CASSYRKDTEKYF.

The sample holds one count of this clone. The genes are TRBV18 and TRBJ2-2; D tentatively fits TRBD1 or TRBD2 (5 bases each). The CDR3 covers 15 residues. The V gene lost 5 bases and the J gene lost 3 bases, with 13 bases spanning the gap. CDR1 and CDR2 (germline): KGHSH, LQKENI. DNA of the CDR3: TGTGCCAGCTCAGTAACGCCGGGGCACACCGGGGAGCTGTTTTTT. It encodes CASSVTPGHTGELFF.

By sample fraction, this clone is large. The chain uses TRBV12-1 and TRBJ2-7. TRBV12-1 is a pseudogene. This CDR3 is 16 amino acids long. The CDR3: CASSFGYAGPFYEQYF. In DNA, the CDR3 is TGTGCCAGCAGCTTTGGATATGCCGGGCCCTTCTACGAGCAGTACTTC.

The CDR3 region has the DNA TGTGCCATCAGTGAGACCCACGGGTCTACTATCACAGATACGCAGTATTTT. The encoded protein is CAISETHGSTITDTQYF. The chain recombines TRBV10-3 with TRBJ2-3; D not resolved. Germline CDR1 is ENHRY and CDR2 is SYGVKD. This CDR3 spans 17 amino acids. V was pared by 2 bases and J by 2 bases, with 17 bases between.

The gene calls are TRBV6-5 and TRBJ2-7; 7 bases agree with TRBD2. The CDR3 runs 16 residues. Germline-derived CDR1 and CDR2 are MNHEY and SVGAGI. V dropped 2 bases and J dropped 5; count of bases not matched to a gene: 12. CDR3 region: CASSYLFRVAGDEQYF. The CDR3 nucleotides are TGTGCCAGCAGTTACCTATTTCGGGTCGCGGGAGACGAGCAGTACTTC.

The rearrangement links TRBV5-4 to TRBJ1-2; D call uncertain. The CDR3 extends over 14 amino acids. Germline V lookup: CDR1 SGHNT, CDR2 YYREEE (reference sequence). V gave up 0 bases and J gave up 6 bases, with 12 bases separating them. CDR3 protein: CASSLAAVLNGYTF. The CDR3 DNA reads as TGTGCCAGCAGCTTGGCGGCCGTTCTTAATGGCTACACCTTC.

This chain connects TRBV4-1 to TRBJ1-5; perhaps TRBD1 as D (5 bases). Germline V gene sequence: CDR1 MGHRA, CDR2 YSYEKL. V was pared by 3 bases and J by 4 bases, with 10 bases between. The CDR3 covers 14 residues. CDR3 sequence (DNA): TGCGCCAGCAGCCAGGGGGGGGTGAATCAGCCCCAGCATTTT. This gives the protein CASSQGGVNQPQHF.

The chain carries TRBV12-3 or TRBV12-4 and TRBJ1-1; 7 positions agree with TRBD1. This CDR3 spans 13 amino acids. Trimming cost V 7 bases and J 0 bases; bases outside gene matches: 2. CDR3 region: CASNRGMNTEAFF. The CDR3 bases are TGTGCCAGCAACAGGGGAATGAACACTGAAGCTTTCTTT.

This chain connects TRBV18 to TRBJ1-2; 8 bases map to TRBD1. Unmatched junction bases numbered 8, after V lost 2 bases and J lost 3 bases. Germline values: CDR1 KGHSH, CDR2 LQKENI. The CDR3 runs to 16 residues. The DNA of the CDR3 is TGTGCCAGCTCACCATCGGCAGGGGGCCGGGACTATGGCTACACCTTC. This sequence encodes CASSPSAGGRDYGYTF. The entire variable domain, with the rest obtained from reference TRBV18 and TRBJ1-2, is as follows: NAGVMQNPRHLVRRRGQEARLRCSPMKGHSHVYWYRQLPEEGLKFMVYLQKENIIDESGMPKERFSAEFPKEGPSILRIQQVVRGDSAAYFCASSPSAGGRDYGYTFGSGTRLTVV.

This sequence joins TRBV12-3 or TRBV12-4 and TRBJ2-5, with D possibly called TRBD1 or TRBD2 (6 bases each). The CDR3 covers 13 residues. Trimming removed 6 bases from V and 4 bases from J, with 12 bases in between. This CDR3 reads CASSQGRRETQYF. DNA for the CDR3: TGTGCCAGCAGCCAGGGGAGGAGAGAGACCCAGTACTTC.

This chain links TRBV28 with TRBJ1-2, with no clear D. Trimming took off 5 bases at V and 3 bases at J, with 13 bases between the two ends. The CDR3 runs to 14 residues. Germline assignment: CDR1 MDHEN and CDR2 SYDVKM. Here the CDR3 reads CASSPLLAHYGYTF. Here the CDR3 DNA reads TGTGCCAGCAGTCCACTTCTGGCCCACTATGGCTACACCTTC.

V usage is TRBV18 and J usage is TRBJ2-7; D not certain. Germline V gives CDR1 KGHSH, CDR2 LQKENI. There are 13 residues in the CDR3. With 2 bases removed from V and 2 bases from J, the gap between germline ends came to 7 bases. The CDR3 nucleotides read TGTGCCAGCTCACCAGGAAGCGCCTACGAGCAGTACTTC. Translation: CASSPGSAYEQYF.

The chain is built from TRBV10-3 and TRBJ1-4; D is ambiguous. Looked up from germline, CDR1 is ENHRY and CDR2 is SYGVKD. This CDR3 has 14 amino acids. Trimming left V 0 bases short and J 6 bases short, with 8 bases between. CDR3 protein: CAISESRGDEKLFF. The CDR3 region has the DNA TGTGCCATCAGTGAGTCGCGGGGAGATGAAAAACTGTTTTTT.

The V call is TRBV3-1 (or the pseudogene TRBV3-2), the J call TRBJ2-7, with D possibly being TRBD1 (6 bases). Trimming removed 6 bases at V and 3 bases at J, with 15 bases between. CDR3 length: 14 amino acids. Germline CDR1 reads LGHDT; CDR2 reads YNNKEL (reference sequence). The CDR3 here is CASSLTQGDYEQYF. The DNA of the CDR3 is TGTGCCAGCAGTCTCACACAGGGCGACTACGAGCAGTACTTC.

This sequence joins TRBV19 and TRBJ2-6, with D unclear. Germline V gene data show CDR1 as LNHDA and CDR2 as SQIVND (reference sequence). The CDR3 is made up of 14 amino acids. V lost 4 bases to trimming and J lost 0 bases, with 4 bases between them. The CDR3 region has the DNA TGTGCCAGTAGTACCTACTCTGGGGCCAACGTCCTGACTTTC. Amino acids: CASSTYSGANVLTF.

The genes are TRBV11-2 and TRBJ2-1, with D perhaps matching TRBD1 (6 bases). The CDR3 has 15 amino acids. V was clipped by 5 bases and J by 5 bases, with 16 bases between them. CDR1 is SGHAT and CDR2 is FQNNGV in the germline V gene. The CDR3 sequence: CASSLLPGAHNEQFF. The CDR3 DNA sequence: TGTGCCAGCAGCCTCCTCCCAGGGGCGCACAATGAGCAGTTCTTC. The full variable domain, in which reference TRBV11-2 and TRBJ2-1 provide the parts outside the CDR3, is EAGVAQSPRYKIIEKRQSVAFWCNPISGHATLYWYQQILGQGPKLLIQFQNNGVVDDSQLPKDRFSAERLKGVDSTLKIQPAKLEDSAVYLCASSLLPGAHNEQFFGPGTRLTVL.

The chain couples TRBV6-5 to TRBJ2-2; TRBD1 agrees at 9 bases. The V and J ends lost 7 bases and 6 bases, in that order; junction bases with no gene match: 9. The CDR3 length is 15 residues. From germline, CDR1 is MNHEY and CDR2 SVGAGI. This chain's CDR3 is CASIPRTGEAGELFF. The CDR3 DNA sequence: TGTGCCAGCATCCCCCGGACAGGGGAGGCCGGGGAGCTGTTTTTT.

The table lists this clone with a count of one. V is TRBV7-9 and J is TRBJ2-1, with 8 bases that match TRBD2. V dropped 1 base and J dropped 15; count of bases not matched to a gene: 8. This CDR3 has 13 amino acids. Germline lookup yields CDR1 SEHNR and CDR2 FQNEAQ (reference sequence). This CDR3 is CASSLVSAGVGFF. The CDR3 region has the DNA TGTGCCAGCAGCTTAGTTTCAGCGGGAGTAGGGTTCTTC.

The rearrangement links TRBV13 to TRBJ1-6; TRBD1 is a possible D gene (5 bases). The CDR3 sequence is 19 residues long. V lost 8 bases and J lost 10, with 33 bases in between. Germline CDR1 reads PRHDT; CDR2 reads FYEKMQ (reference sequence). The CDR3 DNA reads as TGTGCCAGCTCGAGGTCCCGGAGGGCAGGGCGCAAGTTCGGCTCACCCCTCCACTTT. It translates to CASSRSRRAGRKFGSPLHF.

This clone has a single count. The J gene is TRBJ2-3, the V gene TRBV11-2; 7 nucleotides align to TRBD2. Germline V gene lookup returns CDR1 SGHAT and CDR2 FQNNGV. The length of the CDR3 is 16 residues. J gave up 5 bases and V 1 base, and 9 bases lay outside the gene matches. The CDR3 protein is CASSLAVAGAGDTQYF. The CDR3 DNA sequence: TGTGCCAGCAGCTTAGCCGTCGCGGGAGCTGGAGATACGCAGTATTTT.

In DNA form, the CDR3 reads TGTGCCAGCAGCTTGAGGACTAGCAGACTTTTAGAGACCCAGTACTTC. Protein: CASSLRTSRLLETQYF. The chain is built from TRBV5-4 and TRBJ2-5; 8 nucleotides match TRBD2. There are 16 residues in the CDR3. Trimming took 1 base from V and 4 from J; bases not matched to a gene: 9. Germline V gene data show CDR1 as SGHNT and CDR2 as YYREEE (reference sequence).

The rearrangement joins TRBV5-1 to TRBJ2-7; 9 bases line up with TRBD1. The CDR3 covers 14 residues. Per germline, CDR1 SGHRS and CDR2 YFSETQ. V dropped 4 bases and J dropped 6; count of bases not matched to a gene: 8. The CDR3 sequence: CASSRGQGLAEQYF. The DNA of the CDR3 is TGCGCCAGCAGCCGGGGACAGGGATTAGCCGAGCAGTACTTC.

The V gene is TRBV6-2 or TRBV6-3, the J gene TRBJ2-7; TRBD2 is a possible D gene (6 bases). Germline loops: CDR1 MNHEY, CDR2 SVGEGT. Trimming removed 0 bases at V and 2 bases at J, with 8 bases between. This CDR3 contains 14 residues. Here the CDR3 reads CASSYSGGPYEQYF. The CDR3, as DNA: TGTGCCAGCAGTTACTCGGGAGGACCCTACGAGCAGTACTTC.

The rearrangement joins TRBV3-1 (or the pseudogene TRBV3-2) to TRBJ2-2; the D is unclear. Trimming removed 1 base at V and 4 bases at J, with 7 bases between. Germline loops: CDR1 LGHDT, CDR2 YNNKEL (reference sequence). This CDR3 is built from 14 residues. The CDR3 is CASSQARVTGELFF. The CDR3 DNA is TGTGCCAGCAGCCAAGCTAGGGTCACCGGGGAGCTGTTTTTT.

V gene TRBV19 combines with J gene TRBJ1-2; perhaps TRBD1 as D (5 bases). The V gene lost 5 bases and the J gene lost 7 bases, with 20 bases spanning the gap. Germline V CDR1 and CDR2: LNHDA, SQIVND (reference sequence). CDR3 length: 15 amino acids. The CDR3 nucleotides read TGTGCCAGTAGTCCCCCCGGGGGAGGGATTGGTGGCTACACCTTC. This gives the protein CASSPPGGGIGGYTF.

CDR3 coding DNA: TGCGCCAGCAGTGAGCGGGGGGCACTACGGGGCTACACCTTC. It yields the protein CASSERGALRGYTF. The chain has TRBV10-2 and TRBJ1-2; a weak D match, TRBD1 (6 bases). Germline V gives CDR1 WSHSY, CDR2 SAAADI. Trimming took 2 bases from V and 8 from J, leaving 15 bases between them. The CDR3 consists of 14 residues.

The V and J genes are TRBV27 and TRBJ2-7, with D unresolved. The V gene lost 3 bases and the J gene lost 2 bases, with 14 bases spanning the gap. The CDR3 consists of 15 residues. Germline CDR1 and CDR2: MNHEY and SMNVEV (reference sequence). As DNA, the CDR3 is TGTGCCAGCAGTTTCCTCTATGGAGACACCTACGAGCAGTACTTC. It codes for CASSFLYGDTYEQYF.